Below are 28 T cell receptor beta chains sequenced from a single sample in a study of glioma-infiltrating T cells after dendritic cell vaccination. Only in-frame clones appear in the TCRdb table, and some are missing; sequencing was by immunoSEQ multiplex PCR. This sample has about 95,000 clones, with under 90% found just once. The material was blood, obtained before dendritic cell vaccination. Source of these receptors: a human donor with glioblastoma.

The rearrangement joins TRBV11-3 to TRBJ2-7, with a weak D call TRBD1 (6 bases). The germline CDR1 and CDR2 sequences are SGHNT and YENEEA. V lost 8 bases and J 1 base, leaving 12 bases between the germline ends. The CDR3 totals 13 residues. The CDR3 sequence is CASLLGGSYEQYF. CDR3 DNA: TGTGCCAGCTTACTAGGGGGATCCTACGAGCAGTACTTC.

The CDR3 sequence: CASSLYPPGVYEKLFF. CDR3 in DNA: TGTGCCAGCAGTTTATACCCTCCAGGGGTATATGAAAAACTGTTTTTT. This chain connects TRBV27 to TRBJ1-4; D perhaps matches TRBD1 (6 bases). The CDR3 spans 16 residues. Germline V gene sequence: CDR1 MNHEY, CDR2 SMNVEV (reference sequence). Between the trimmed V and J ends, which lost 1 base and 6 bases, there was a span of 15 bases. Using reference TRBV27 and TRBJ1-4 for the parts outside the CDR3, the full variable domain is EAQVTQNPRYLITVTGKKLTVTCSQNMNHEYMSWYRQDPGLGLRQIYYSMNVEVTDKGDVPEGYKVSRKEKRNFPLILESPSPNQTSLYFCASSLYPPGVYEKLFFGSGTQLSVL.

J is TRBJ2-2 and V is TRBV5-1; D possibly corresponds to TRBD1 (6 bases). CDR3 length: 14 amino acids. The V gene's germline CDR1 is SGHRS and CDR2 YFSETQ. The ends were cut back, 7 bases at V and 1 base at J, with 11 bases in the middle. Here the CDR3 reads CASRQALNTGELFF. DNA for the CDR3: TGCGCCAGCCGACAGGCGCTGAACACCGGGGAGCTGTTTTTT.

For the CDR3, the DNA is TGTGCCAGCAGCCCCCCCGGGGAACCCACTGAAGCTTTCTTT. This gives the protein CASSPPGEPTEAFF. This chain links TRBV7-9 with TRBJ1-1; the D is unclear. Trimming took off 5 bases at V and 4 bases at J, with 14 bases between the two ends. Germline CDR1 is SEHNR and CDR2 is FQNEAQ (reference sequence). There are 14 residues in the CDR3.

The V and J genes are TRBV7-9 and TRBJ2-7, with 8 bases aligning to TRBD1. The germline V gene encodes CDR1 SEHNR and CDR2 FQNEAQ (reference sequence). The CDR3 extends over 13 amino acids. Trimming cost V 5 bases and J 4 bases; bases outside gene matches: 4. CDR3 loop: CASSGTGGYEQYF. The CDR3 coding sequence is TGTGCCAGCAGCGGAACAGGGGGTTACGAGCAGTACTTC.

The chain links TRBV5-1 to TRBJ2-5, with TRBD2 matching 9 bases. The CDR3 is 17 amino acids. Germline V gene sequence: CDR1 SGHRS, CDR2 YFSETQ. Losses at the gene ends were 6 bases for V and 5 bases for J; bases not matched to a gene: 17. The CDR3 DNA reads TGCGCCAGCAAGGATGTGCGGGGGGGCCGGGCGGCTGAGACCCAGTACTTC. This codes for CASKDVRGGRAAETQYF.

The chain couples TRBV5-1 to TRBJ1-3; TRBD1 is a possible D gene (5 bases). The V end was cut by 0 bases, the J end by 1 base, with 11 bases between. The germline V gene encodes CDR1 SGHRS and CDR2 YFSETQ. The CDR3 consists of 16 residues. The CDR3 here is CASSLGQFISGNTIYF. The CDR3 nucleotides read TGCGCCAGCAGCTTGGGACAGTTCATTTCTGGAAACACCATATATTTT.

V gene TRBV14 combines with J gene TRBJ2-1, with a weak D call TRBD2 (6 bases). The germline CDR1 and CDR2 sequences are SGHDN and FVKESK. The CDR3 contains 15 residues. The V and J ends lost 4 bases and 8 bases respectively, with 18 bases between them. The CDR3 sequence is CASSRPGLIRDEQFF. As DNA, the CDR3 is TGTGCCAGCAGCCGACCGGGACTTATTAGGGATGAGCAGTTCTTC.

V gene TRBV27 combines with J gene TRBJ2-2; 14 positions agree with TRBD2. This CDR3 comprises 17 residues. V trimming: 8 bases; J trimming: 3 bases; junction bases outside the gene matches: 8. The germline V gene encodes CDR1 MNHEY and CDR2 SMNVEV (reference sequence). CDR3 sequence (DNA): TGTGCCAGCTACTTGACTAGCGGGGGGGCGTACACCGGGGAGCTGTTTTTT. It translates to CASYLTSGGAYTGELFF.

The CDR3, as DNA: TGTGCCAGCAGCTTGTCCCGGGACACAGATACGCAGTATTTT. Encoded protein: CASSLSRDTDTQYF. This chain links TRBV7-3 with TRBJ2-3; TRBD2 is a possible D gene (5 bases). Germline-derived CDR1 and CDR2 are SGHTA and FQGTGA. The CDR3 runs to 14 residues. V was trimmed by 3 bases and J by 2 bases, leaving 9 bases between them.

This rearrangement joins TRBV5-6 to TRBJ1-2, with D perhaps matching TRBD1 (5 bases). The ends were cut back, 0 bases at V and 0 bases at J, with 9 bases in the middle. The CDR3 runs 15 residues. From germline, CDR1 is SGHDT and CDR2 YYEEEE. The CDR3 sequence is CASSLDGGANYGYTF. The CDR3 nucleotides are TGTGCCAGCAGCTTGGACGGGGGAGCTAACTATGGCTACACCTTC.

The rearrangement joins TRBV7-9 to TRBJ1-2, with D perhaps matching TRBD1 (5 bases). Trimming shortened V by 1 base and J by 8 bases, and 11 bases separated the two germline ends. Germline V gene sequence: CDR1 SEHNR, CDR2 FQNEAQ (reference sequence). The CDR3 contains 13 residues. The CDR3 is CASSLEQGGGYTF. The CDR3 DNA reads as TGTGCCAGCAGCTTAGAGCAGGGAGGAGGCTACACCTTC.

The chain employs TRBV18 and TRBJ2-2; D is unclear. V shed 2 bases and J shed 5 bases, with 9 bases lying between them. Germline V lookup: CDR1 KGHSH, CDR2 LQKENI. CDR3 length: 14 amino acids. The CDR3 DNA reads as TGTGCCAGCTCACCAGGAAGCGTTACCGGGGAGCTGTTTTTT. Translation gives CASSPGSVTGELFF.

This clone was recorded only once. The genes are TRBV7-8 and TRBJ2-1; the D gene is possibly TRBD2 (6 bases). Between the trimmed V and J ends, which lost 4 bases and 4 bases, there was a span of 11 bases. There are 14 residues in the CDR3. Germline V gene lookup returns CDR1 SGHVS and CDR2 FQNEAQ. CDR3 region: CASSSGVFYNEQFF. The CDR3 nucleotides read TGTGCCAGCAGCTCGGGAGTATTTTACAATGAGCAGTTCTTC.

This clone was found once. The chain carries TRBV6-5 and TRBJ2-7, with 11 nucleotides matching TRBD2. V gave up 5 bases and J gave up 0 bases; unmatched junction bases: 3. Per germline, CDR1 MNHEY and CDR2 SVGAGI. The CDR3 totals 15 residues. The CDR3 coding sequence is TGTGCCAGCAGTCGACTAGCGGGGAGCTCCTACGAGCAGTACTTC. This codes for CASSRLAGSSYEQYF.

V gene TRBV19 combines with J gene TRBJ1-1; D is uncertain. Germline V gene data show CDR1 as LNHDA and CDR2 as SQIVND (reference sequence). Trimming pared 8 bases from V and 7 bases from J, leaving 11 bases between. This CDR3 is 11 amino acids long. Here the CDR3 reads CASRGYGEAFF. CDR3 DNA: TGTGCCAGTCGAGGGTACGGTGAAGCTTTCTTT. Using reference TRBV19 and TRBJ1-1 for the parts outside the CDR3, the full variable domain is DGGITQSPKYLFRKEGQNVTLSCEQNLNHDAMYWYRQDPGQGLRLIYYSQIVNDFQKGDIAEGYSVSREKKESFPLTVTSAQKNPTAFYLCASRGYGEAFFGQGTRLTVV.

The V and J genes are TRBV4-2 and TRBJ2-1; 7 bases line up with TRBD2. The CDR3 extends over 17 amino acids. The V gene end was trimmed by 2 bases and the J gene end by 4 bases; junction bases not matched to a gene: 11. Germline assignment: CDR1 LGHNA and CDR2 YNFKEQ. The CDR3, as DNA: TGTGCCAGCAGCCAACTTCCCTATGCGGGGGAATACAATGAGCAGTTCTTC. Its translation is CASSQLPYAGEYNEQFF.

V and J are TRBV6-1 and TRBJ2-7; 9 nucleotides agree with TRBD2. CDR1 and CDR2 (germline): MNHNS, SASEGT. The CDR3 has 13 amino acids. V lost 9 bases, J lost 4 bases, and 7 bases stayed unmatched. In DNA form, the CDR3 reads TGTGCCAGTGTAGCGGGAGTAAATTACGAGCAGTACTTC. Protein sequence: CASVAGVNYEQYF.

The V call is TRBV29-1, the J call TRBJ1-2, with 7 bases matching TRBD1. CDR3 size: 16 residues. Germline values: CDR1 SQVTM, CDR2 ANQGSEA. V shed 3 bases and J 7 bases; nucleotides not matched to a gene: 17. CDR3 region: CSVEAAGGSESGGYTF. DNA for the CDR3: TGCAGCGTTGAGGCGGCAGGGGGTTCGGAGTCGGGTGGCTACACCTTC.

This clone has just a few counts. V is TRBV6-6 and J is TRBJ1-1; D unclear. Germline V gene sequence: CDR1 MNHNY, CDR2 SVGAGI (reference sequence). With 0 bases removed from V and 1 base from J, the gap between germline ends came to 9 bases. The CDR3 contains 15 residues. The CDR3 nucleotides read TGTGCCAGCAGTTACTCTGAGGGCTGGAACACTGAAGCTTTCTTT. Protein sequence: CASSYSEGWNTEAFF.

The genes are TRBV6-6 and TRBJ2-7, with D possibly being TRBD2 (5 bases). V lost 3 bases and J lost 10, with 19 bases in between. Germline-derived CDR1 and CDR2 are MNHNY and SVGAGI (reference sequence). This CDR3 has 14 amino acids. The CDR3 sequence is CASSYKAFNEGQYF. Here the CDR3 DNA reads TGTGCCAGCAGTTATAAGGCCTTTAATGAGGGACAGTACTTC.

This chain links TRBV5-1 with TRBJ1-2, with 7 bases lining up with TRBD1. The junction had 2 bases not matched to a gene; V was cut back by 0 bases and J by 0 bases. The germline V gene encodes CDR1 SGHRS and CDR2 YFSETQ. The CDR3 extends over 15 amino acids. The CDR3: CASSLGGTANYGYTF. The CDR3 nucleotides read TGCGCCAGCAGCTTGGGTGGGACAGCTAACTATGGCTACACCTTC.

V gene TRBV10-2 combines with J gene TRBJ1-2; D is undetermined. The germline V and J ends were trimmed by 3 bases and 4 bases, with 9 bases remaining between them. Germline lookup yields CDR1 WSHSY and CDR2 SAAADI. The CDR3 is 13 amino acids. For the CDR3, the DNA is TGCGCCAGCAGTGATCCGGGTCCCTATGGCTACACCTTC. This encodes CASSDPGPYGYTF.

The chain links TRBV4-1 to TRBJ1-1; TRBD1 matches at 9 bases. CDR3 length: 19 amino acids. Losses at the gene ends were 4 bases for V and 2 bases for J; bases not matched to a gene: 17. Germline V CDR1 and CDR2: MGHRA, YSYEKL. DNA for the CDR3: TGCGCCAGCAGCCCTAGGGCGGGACAGGGAAGGGGGCTAAACACTGAAGCTTTCTTT. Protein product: CASSPRAGQGRGLNTEAFF.

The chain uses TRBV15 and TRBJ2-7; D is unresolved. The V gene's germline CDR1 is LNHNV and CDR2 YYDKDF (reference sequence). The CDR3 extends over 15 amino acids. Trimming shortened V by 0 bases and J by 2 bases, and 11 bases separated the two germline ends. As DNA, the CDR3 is TGTGCCACCAGCAGAGAGGAGATCTGGGCCTACGAGCAGTACTTC. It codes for CATSREEIWAYEQYF.

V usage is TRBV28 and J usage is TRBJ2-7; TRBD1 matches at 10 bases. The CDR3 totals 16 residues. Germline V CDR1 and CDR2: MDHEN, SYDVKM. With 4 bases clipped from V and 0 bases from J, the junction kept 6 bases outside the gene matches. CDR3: CASSSPRTGGSYEQYF. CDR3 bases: TGTGCCAGCAGTTCCCCGCGGACAGGGGGCTCCTACGAGCAGTACTTC.

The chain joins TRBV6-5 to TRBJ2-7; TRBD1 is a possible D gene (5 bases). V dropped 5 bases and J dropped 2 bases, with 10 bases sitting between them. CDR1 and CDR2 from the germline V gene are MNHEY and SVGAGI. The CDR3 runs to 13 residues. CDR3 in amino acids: CASSRTIPYEQYF. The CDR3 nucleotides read TGTGCCAGCAGTAGGACAATCCCCTACGAGCAGTACTTC.

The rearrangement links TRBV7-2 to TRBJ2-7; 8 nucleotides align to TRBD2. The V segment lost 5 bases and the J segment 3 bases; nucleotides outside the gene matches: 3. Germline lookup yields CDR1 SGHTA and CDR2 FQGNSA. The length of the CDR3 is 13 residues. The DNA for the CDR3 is TGTGCCAGCAGCCCGGGAGGGGGCTACGAGCAGTACTTC. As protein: CASSPGGGYEQYF.